The 26 T cell receptor beta chains reported below all come from one sample, sequenced in a study of blood T cell repertoires in COVID-19. Sequencing was performed with immunoSEQ multiplex PCR; in TCRdb, only in-frame clones are kept and a portion is missing. The profile shows about 240,000 clones, roughly 87% of them singletons. The specimen was peripheral blood. These TCRs come from a woman aged 30 to 39 with acute or convalescent COVID-19.

The chain combines TRBV6-1 with TRBJ2-4, with D tentatively TRBD1 (5 bases). There are 15 residues in the CDR3. Trimming shortened V by 2 bases and J by 3 bases, and 11 bases separated the two germline ends. Germline V gene lookup returns CDR1 MNHNS and CDR2 SASEGT. The CDR3 bases are TGTGCCAGCAGTGAACAGGGATGGGGCAAAAACATTCAGTACTTC. Amino acid sequence: CASSEQGWGKNIQYF.

The chain uses TRBV29-1 and TRBJ1-3; D might be TRBD1 (5 bases). CDR1 and CDR2 (germline): SQVTM, ANQGSEA. The CDR3 loop spans 13 amino acids. V was shortened by 5 bases and J by 0 bases, with 8 bases between the two germline ends. CDR3: CSVTTASGNTIYF. The CDR3 DNA reads TGCAGCGTTACGACAGCCTCTGGAAACACCATATATTTT.

This chain's CDR3 is CASSRKREAGDIQYF. CDR3 DNA sequence: TGCGCCAGCAGCCGGAAGCGGGAGGCGGGGGACATTCAGTACTTC. The chain couples TRBV5-1 to TRBJ2-4; TRBD2 agrees at 9 bases. V lost 4 bases and J lost 8; bases outside the gene matches: 10. Germline V gene lookup returns CDR1 SGHRS and CDR2 YFSETQ. The CDR3 is made up of 15 amino acids.

The V and J genes are TRBV19 and TRBJ1-3, with a weak D call TRBD1 (6 bases). V was clipped by 7 bases and J by 0 bases, with 16 bases between them. The germline gives CDR1 LNHDA, CDR2 SQIVND (reference sequence). The length of the CDR3 is 16 residues. The CDR3 here is CASIKRGAPSGNTIYF. The CDR3 nucleotides read TGTGCCAGTATCAAACGGGGGGCTCCCTCTGGAAACACCATATATTTT.

V usage is TRBV12-3 or TRBV12-4 and J usage is TRBJ2-2; D remains unclear. The CDR3 is made up of 12 amino acids. Trimming pared 5 bases from V and 9 bases from J, leaving 10 bases between. The CDR3 is CASSPLSWELFF. DNA of the CDR3: TGTGCCAGCAGTCCTCTTTCGTGGGAGCTGTTTTTT.

The chain employs TRBV7-2 and TRBJ1-2, with a possible D match to TRBD1 (5 bases). Germline V CDR1 and CDR2: SGHTA, FQGNSA. V lost 0 bases and J 6 bases, leaving 8 bases between the germline ends. The CDR3 is 13 residues long. CDR3 nucleotide sequence: TGTGCCAGCAGCTTAGCGCCAGGGAATGGCTACACCTTC. It is translated as CASSLAPGNGYTF.

The chain recombines TRBV29-1 with TRBJ2-7; 7 bases are a match to TRBD2. The CDR3 loop spans 15 amino acids. V lost 1 base, J lost 2 bases, and 8 bases stayed unmatched. The germline CDR1 and CDR2 sequences are SQVTM and ANQGSEA. CDR3: CSVEGRASGPYEQYF. CDR3 nucleotides: TGCAGCGTTGAAGGTCGGGCTAGCGGCCCCTACGAGCAGTACTTC.

The gene calls are TRBV4-3 and TRBJ2-1; D gene uncertain. Germline V CDR1 and CDR2: LGHNA, YSLEER. This CDR3 spans 17 amino acids. V was cut by 0 bases and J by 0 bases, with 12 bases left in between. CDR3 nucleotides: TGCGCCAGCAGCCAAGATCGGTCGCGGAGCTCCTACAATGAGCAGTTCTTC. Translation gives CASSQDRSRSSYNEQFF.

This clone came up once. The rearrangement joins TRBV6-6 to TRBJ1-1; TRBD1 agrees at 8 bases. Germline CDR1 MNHNY, CDR2 SVGAGI (reference sequence). V lost 5 bases, J lost 6 bases, and 14 bases stayed unmatched. CDR3 length: 16 amino acids. The CDR3 loop is CASSRSPGQAAAEAFF. In DNA form, the CDR3 reads TGTGCCAGCAGTCGAAGTCCGGGACAGGCCGCCGCTGAAGCTTTCTTT.

J is TRBJ2-3 and V is TRBV14; the D gene is possibly TRBD1 (6 bases). V shed 0 bases and J shed 1 base, with 11 bases lying between them. The germline V gene has CDR1 SGHDN and CDR2 FVKESK. This CDR3 spans 16 amino acids. DNA of the CDR3: TGTGCCAGCAGCCAAGAGGTTAAGGGGGGCACAGATACGCAGTATTTT. Its protein is CASSQEVKGGTDTQYF.

This rearrangement joins TRBV7-2 to TRBJ2-1; TRBD2 agrees at 8 bases. The CDR3 totals 12 residues. V dropped 10 bases and J dropped 6; count of bases not matched to a gene: 5. In germline, CDR1 is SGHTA, CDR2 FQGNSA. The CDR3 nucleotides are TGTGCCATCCGGGAGGGAATCAATGAGCAGTTCTTC. It yields the protein CAIREGINEQFF.

This rearrangement joins TRBV2 to TRBJ2-3; D is possibly TRBD1 (6 bases). V was cut by 4 bases and J by 1 base, with 15 bases left in between. Germline loops: CDR1 SNHLY, CDR2 FYNNEI. The CDR3 loop spans 16 amino acids. Here the CDR3 reads CASSATRGFGTDTQYF. The CDR3 DNA sequence: TGTGCCAGCAGTGCAACCAGGGGTTTCGGCACAGATACGCAGTATTTT. Based on the CDR3 plus reference TRBV2 and TRBJ2-3, the full variable domain is EPEVTQTPSHQVTQMGQEVILRCVPISNHLYFYWYRQILGQKVEFLVSFYNNEISEKSEIFDDQFSVERPDGSNFTLKIRSTKLEDSAMYFCASSATRGFGTDTQYFGPGTRLTVL.

The chain couples TRBV9 to TRBJ2-7, with D uncertain. Trimming took off 0 bases at V and 2 bases at J, with 12 bases between the two ends. The CDR3 loop spans 15 amino acids. Looked up from germline, CDR1 is SGDLS and CDR2 is YYNGEE. CDR3 coding DNA: TGTGCCAGCAGCGTAGCAGCACAGTTACCCTACGAGCAGTACTTC. Translating it yields CASSVAAQLPYEQYF.

V and J are TRBV21-1 and TRBJ2-2; no DNA check was done on the table's D call, TRBD1. TRBV21-1 is tagged as a pseudogene. The length of the CDR3 is 18 residues. CDR3 bases: TGTGCCAGCAGCAAAGTGGTGGGCAACTCGCTCAACACCGGGGAGCTGTTTTTT. This codes for CASSKVVGNSLNTGELFF.

The V and J genes are TRBV18 and TRBJ1-4; TRBD1 is a possible D gene (5 bases). Germline CDR1 KGHSH, CDR2 LQKENI. This CDR3 contains 14 residues. Trimming pared 3 bases from V and 7 bases from J, leaving 12 bases between. In DNA, the CDR3 is TGTGCCAGCTCACCGGGGACTCGGGGTGAAAAACTGTTTTTT. It is translated as CASSPGTRGEKLFF.

This clone was detected only once. The chain has TRBV7-9 and TRBJ2-1, with TRBD2 matching over 15 bases. J gave up 6 bases and V 5 bases, and 8 bases lay outside the gene matches. Germline CDR1 and CDR2: SEHNR and FQNEAQ (reference sequence). The CDR3 spans 17 residues. The CDR3 bases are TGTGCCAGCAGCGGGACCATGGGACTAGCGGGAGGCAATGAGCAGTTCTTC. It is translated as CASSGTMGLAGGNEQFF. Full variable domain (missing parts from reference TRBV7-9 and TRBJ2-1): DTGVSQNPRHKITKRGQNVTFRCDPISEHNRLYWYRQTLGQGPEFLTYFQNEAQLEKSRLLSDRFSAERPKGSFSTLEIQRTEQGDSAMYLCASSGTMGLAGGNEQFFGPGTRLTVL.

This sequence joins TRBV2 and TRBJ1-5, with 9 bases matching TRBD1. This CDR3 is built from 15 residues. The germline V gene encodes CDR1 SNHLY and CDR2 FYNNEI. V shed 6 bases and J 6 bases; nucleotides not matched to a gene: 9. The CDR3 region has the DNA TGTGCCAGCAGACCACAGACAGGGGGAACTCAGCCCCAGCATTTT. It translates to CASRPQTGGTQPQHF.

Only a few counts were recorded for this clone. The chain recombines TRBV2 with TRBJ2-2; possibly TRBD2 for D (5 bases). This CDR3 spans 14 amino acids. Germline CDR1 SNHLY, CDR2 FYNNEI. The V gene lost 6 bases and the J gene lost 2 bases, with 10 bases spanning the gap. The CDR3 sequence: CASRRTSNTGELFF. CDR3 DNA: TGTGCCAGCAGAAGGACTTCTAACACCGGGGAGCTGTTTTTT.

The V gene is TRBV21-1, the J gene TRBJ2-4; TRBD1 reflects the table's D call only, with no check against the DNA. TRBV21-1 is designated a pseudogene. This CDR3 has 18 residues. DNA for the CDR3: TGTGCCAGCAGCAAAAAGGGATTGGACAGAGGGGACAAAAACATTCAGTACTTC. Amino acids: CASSKKGLDRGDKNIQYF.

J is TRBJ2-3 and V is TRBV29-1, with a tentative D call TRBD1 (7 bases). The CDR3 extends over 15 amino acids. The V end was cut by 1 base, the J end by 5 bases, with 16 bases between. The germline V gene has CDR1 SQVTM and CDR2 ANQGSEA. CDR3 protein: CSVEGPRGVRDTQYF. The CDR3 coding sequence is TGCAGCGTTGAAGGTCCCAGGGGGGTACGAGATACGCAGTATTTT.

The V and J genes are TRBV24-1 and TRBJ2-3, with D maybe TRBD2 (6 bases). Germline V gene lookup returns CDR1 KGHDR and CDR2 SFDVKD. The CDR3 runs 14 residues. Trimming stripped 9 bases from V and 0 bases from J, with 12 bases between. The CDR3 DNA reads as TGTGCCACCCCCTTCGGGAGAAGCACAGATACGCAGTATTTT. Translated: CATPFGRSTDTQYF.

The J gene is TRBJ2-1, the V gene TRBV10-2; TRBD2 is a possible D gene (7 bases). Trimming cost V 2 bases and J 13 bases, with 18 bases left between them. The CDR3 has 14 amino acids. CDR1 is WSHSY and CDR2 is SAAADI in the germline V gene. CDR3 DNA sequence: TGCGCCAGCAGTGAGGGGGGCCTAGCGGAGCTCCAGTTCTTC. Translation gives CASSEGGLAELQFF.

This sequence joins TRBV4-3 and TRBJ2-5, with 8 bases matching TRBD2. CDR1 and CDR2 (germline): LGHNA, YSLEER. The V and J ends lost 0 bases and 3 bases, in that order; junction bases with no gene match: 6. This CDR3 has 16 residues. The CDR3: CASSQDLLADKETQYF. In DNA form, the CDR3 reads TGCGCCAGCAGCCAAGATTTACTAGCGGATAAAGAGACCCAGTACTTC.

V usage is TRBV5-6 and J usage is TRBJ2-1; 13 bases align to TRBD2. V lost 5 bases, J lost 3 bases, and 5 bases stayed unmatched. Germline lookup yields CDR1 SGHDT and CDR2 YYEEEE. The CDR3 extends over 16 amino acids. Here the CDR3 reads CASRSGLAGFYNEQFF. The CDR3 DNA reads TGTGCCAGCAGGTCGGGACTAGCGGGATTCTACAATGAGCAGTTCTTC.

The chain couples TRBV29-1 to TRBJ2-3, with 12 bases aligning to TRBD1. Trimming took 1 base from V and 1 from J; bases not matched to a gene: 3. The CDR3 totals 16 residues. In germline, CDR1 is SQVTM, CDR2 ANQGSEA. CDR3 residues: CSVEGDRGRRTDTQYF. CDR3 bases: TGCAGCGTTGAAGGGGACAGGGGGCGTCGCACAGATACGCAGTATTTT.

The chain employs TRBV6-5 and TRBJ2-1, with 10 bases aligning to TRBD1. The length of the CDR3 is 14 residues. Germline trimming cut 7 bases from V and 6 bases from J; bases unmatched to any gene: 6. Germline loops: CDR1 MNHEY, CDR2 SVGAGI. The CDR3 nucleotides read TGTGCCAGCACCTCCGGGACAGGGGTCAATGAGCAGTTCTTC. Protein sequence: CASTSGTGVNEQFF.